Only a few counts were recorded for the clone carrying this TCR beta chain. What it binds is not known. This sample was taken from a study of blood T cells in healthy people across ages. Study findings and constraints: A strong correlation between TCR beta diversity and naive T cell percentage was seen. Unknown donor CMV status possibly confounded expanded clonotype changes.

Then a second PCR, running roughly 7 to 11 cycles, was carried out with a sample-barcoded 5' primer and a J-beta primer mix. Tags on each cDNA molecule came from a template-switch adaptor with 12 random nucleotides. TCRdb re-called the 5' RACE reads with MiXCR, one entry per CDR3 protein. The sample lists hundreds of thousands of distinct CDR3 sequences, roughly 21% seen once, with approximately 3.7% in the top ten. This CDR3 has 15 residues. Per germline, CDR1 MNHEY and CDR2 SVGEGT. The V and J ends lost 6 bases and 6 bases, in that order; junction bases with no gene match: 10. The chain employs TRBV6-2 or TRBV6-3 and TRBJ2-1; TRBD2 aligns across 8 bases. The TCR originated in a man between 70 and 80 years old in good health. Sequenced material: blood. CDR3 sequence reads: CASRSSGTRGNEQFF. DNA of the CDR3: TGTGCCAGCAGGTCAAGCGGGACTAGGGGCAATGAGCAGTTCTTC.